This entry is about one T cell receptor beta chain. Its specificity is unknown. Germline and junction disagree at one end, which may indicate a read error. Isolation of naive CD8 T cells was achieved by sorting on a CD8+CD4-CCR7+CD45RA+ phenotype. For bulk TCR libraries, previously described methods and listed TCR primers were used. TCRdb ran MiXCR on the PCR reads and lists one entry per CDR3 protein. The sample includes approximately 550,000 distinct CDR3 sequences, roughly 24% of them seen just once. CDR1 is SGHDN and CDR2 is FVKESK in the germline V gene. CDR3 length: 15 residues. The sample originates from a study of molecular identifiers for immune sequencing clone quantification. Whole-study results and caveats: Clones above 20 RNA copies held over 98% of effector molecules, under 1% in naive cells. Clone sizes that are highly expanded could be underestimated when identical TCR molecules share a barcode.

The sample taken for sequencing was naive CD8+ T cells from blood, with Jurkat cell RNA spiked in. The sample's subset: FACS-sorted CD8+CD4-CCR7+CD45RA+ naive T cells. The sequence was obtained from a human donor in good health. Some libraries in this study had Jurkat cell RNA spiked in. The rearrangement links TRBV14 to TRBJ1-1; no clear D. The CDR3 DNA reads as TGTGCCAGCAGCCAAGGGTCGGCGGAACCCACTGAAGCTCTCTTT. Translating it yields CASSQGSAEPTEALF.